Included here is one T cell receptor beta chain sequence, with context. Repertoires were generated with immunoSEQ multiplex PCR, while TCRdb's copy carries only in-frame clones and drops some. The table lists over 15,000 clones, approximately 80% of them singletons, with about 1.9% in the top ten. The data are from a study of graft-versus-host responses after intestinal transplantation. Study summary: Anti-thymocyte globulin induction, then tacrolimus and steroids for approximately 3 years, went to all recipients.

Trimming shortened V by 6 bases and J by 0 bases, and 9 bases separated the two germline ends. The CDR3 sequence is 14 residues long. Germline V gives CDR1 SNHLY, CDR2 FYNNEI. The genes are TRBV2 and TRBJ2-4, with D tentatively TRBD2 (6 bases). Sequences were derived from PBMCs, sampled 14 days after transplant. The receptor comes from a human patient who received an intestinal transplant, so some T cells may come from the graft donor. The CDR3 loop is CASRRGLAKNIQYF. The DNA for the CDR3 is TGTGCCAGCAGACGGGGACTAGCCAAAAACATTCAGTACTTC.